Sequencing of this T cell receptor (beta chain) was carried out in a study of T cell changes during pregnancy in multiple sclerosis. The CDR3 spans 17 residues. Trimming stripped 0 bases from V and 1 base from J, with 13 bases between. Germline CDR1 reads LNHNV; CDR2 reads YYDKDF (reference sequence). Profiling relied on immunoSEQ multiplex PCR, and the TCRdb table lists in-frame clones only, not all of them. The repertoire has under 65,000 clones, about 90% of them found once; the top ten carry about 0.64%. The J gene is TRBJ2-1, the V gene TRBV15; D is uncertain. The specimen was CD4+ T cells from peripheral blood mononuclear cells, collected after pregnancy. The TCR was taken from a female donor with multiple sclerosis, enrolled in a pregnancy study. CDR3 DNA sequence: TGTGCCACCAGCAGAGATTTTAAAAGAACATCCTACAATGAGCAGTTCTTC. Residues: CATSRDFKRTSYNEQFF. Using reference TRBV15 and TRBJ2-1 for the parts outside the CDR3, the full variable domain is DAMVIQNPRYQVTQFGKPVTLSCSQTLNHNVMYWYQQKSSQAPKLLFHYYDKDFNNEADTPDNFQSRRPNTSFCFLDIRSPGLGDTAMYLCATSRDFKRTSYNEQFFGPGTRLTVL.